This TCR beta chain was recorded in a study of blood T cell repertoires in COVID-19. Study at large: The United States, Italy and Spain provided the acute and convalescent COVID-19 samples. PBMCs, B-cell-depleted T cells, or T cells were the source of the cDNA or gDNA that made up the material.

Losses at the gene ends were 6 bases for V and 3 bases for J; bases not matched to a gene: 3. The CDR3 covers 13 residues. The germline V gene encodes CDR1 LNHNV and CDR2 YYDKDF (reference sequence). Per the original methods: How many nucleated cells were present was estimated from reference gene primer amplification. Some clones are missing from TCRdb's copy, which holds only in-frame ones; the method was immunoSEQ multiplex PCR. Clonal size and the V and J genes are those of that table, whereas D and trimming came from the DNA. The table has about 74,000 clones, roughly 85% seen once. The sequence was obtained from a man between 50 and 59 years old with acute or convalescent COVID-19. Sequenced: peripheral blood. The chain is built from TRBV15 and TRBJ2-7; 9 bases agree with TRBD1. The CDR3 region is CATRPTGGYEQYF. CDR3 bases: TGTGCCACCAGGCCGACAGGGGGCTACGAGCAGTACTTC.